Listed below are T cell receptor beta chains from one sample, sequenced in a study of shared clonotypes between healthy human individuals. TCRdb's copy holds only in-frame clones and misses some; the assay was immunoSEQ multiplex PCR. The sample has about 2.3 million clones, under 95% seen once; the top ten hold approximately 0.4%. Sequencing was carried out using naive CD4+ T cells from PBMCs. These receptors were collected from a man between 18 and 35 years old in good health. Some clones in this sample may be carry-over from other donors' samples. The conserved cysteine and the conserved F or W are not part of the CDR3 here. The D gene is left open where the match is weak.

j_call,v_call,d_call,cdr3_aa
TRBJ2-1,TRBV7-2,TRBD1,ASSLTGRVYNEQF
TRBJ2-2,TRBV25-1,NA,ASSKLGPATGELF
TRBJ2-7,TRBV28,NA,AIGLDEQY
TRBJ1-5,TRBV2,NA,ASSDREGFNQPQH
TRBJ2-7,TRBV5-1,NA,ASSQGRNSYEQY
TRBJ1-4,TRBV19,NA,ASRSPGLGQENEKLF
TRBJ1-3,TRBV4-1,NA,ASSQGAATGGTIY
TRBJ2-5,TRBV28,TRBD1,ASSLIWTGWETQY
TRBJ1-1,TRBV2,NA,ASLGGTWGLPTEAF
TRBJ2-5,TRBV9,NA,ASSVGASGRGGETQY
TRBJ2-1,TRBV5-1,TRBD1,ASSWGQGLGNEQF
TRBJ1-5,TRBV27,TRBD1,ASSPGIAGQWRNQPQH
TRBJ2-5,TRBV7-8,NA,ASSSGAGTAQETQY
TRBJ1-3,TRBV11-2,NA,ASSPGTGRGNTIY
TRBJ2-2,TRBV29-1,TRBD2,SAAAGGSHTGELF
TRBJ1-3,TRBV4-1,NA,ASSQGGAEAGNTIY
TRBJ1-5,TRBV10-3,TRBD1,AISQDRDVQPQH
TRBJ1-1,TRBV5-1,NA,ASNLGQGLGTEAF
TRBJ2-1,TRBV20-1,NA,SEGEFNEQF
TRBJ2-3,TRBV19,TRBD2,ASSKSGASGRSDTQY
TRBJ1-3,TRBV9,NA,ASSVGGMAGPPGNTIY
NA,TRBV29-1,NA,SVDGDRDEQY
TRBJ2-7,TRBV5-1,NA,ASSLESAPSLYEQY
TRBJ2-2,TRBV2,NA,ASRSGETGELF
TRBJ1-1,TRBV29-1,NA,SVERGARGTEAF
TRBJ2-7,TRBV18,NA,ASSPVNYEQY
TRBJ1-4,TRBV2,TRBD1,ASSAGQGGAKLF
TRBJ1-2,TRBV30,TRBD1,AWSRTGVLRIDYT
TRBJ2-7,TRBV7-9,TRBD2,ASSPGGAWEQY
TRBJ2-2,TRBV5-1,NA,ASSLAGAANTGELF
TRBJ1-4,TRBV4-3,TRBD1,ASSQELTGGFEKLF
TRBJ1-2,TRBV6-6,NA,ASSARQFGYT
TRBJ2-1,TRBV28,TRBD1,ASNPGQGAFPPLPRSSYNEQF
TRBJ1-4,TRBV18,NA,ASSPPDGAYEKLF
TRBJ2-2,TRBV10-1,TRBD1,ASSETGTAEATGELF
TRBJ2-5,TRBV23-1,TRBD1,ASSQWFQSGQSQETQY
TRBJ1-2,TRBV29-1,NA,SVEAKDTYGYT
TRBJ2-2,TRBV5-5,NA,ASSLLSGLTNTGELF
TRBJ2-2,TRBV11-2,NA,ASSPFLKNTGELF
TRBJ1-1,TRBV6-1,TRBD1,ASSAQGDLTEAF
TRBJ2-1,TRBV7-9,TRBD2,ASTLEGGLAYNEQF
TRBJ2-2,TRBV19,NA,ASTWYRGNTGELF
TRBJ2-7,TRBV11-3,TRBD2,ASSQGLAGSYEQY
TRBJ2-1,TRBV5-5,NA,ASSQKGEQF
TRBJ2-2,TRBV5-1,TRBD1,ASSLQGGHGELF
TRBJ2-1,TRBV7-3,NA,ASSPLFSSYNEQF
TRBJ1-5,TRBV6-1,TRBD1,AGNRGLSNQPQH
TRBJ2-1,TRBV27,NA,ASKGPSGYNEQF
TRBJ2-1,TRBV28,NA,ASRELRSSYNEQF
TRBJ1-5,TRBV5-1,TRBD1,ASSLGYGTGSQPQH
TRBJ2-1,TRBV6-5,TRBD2,ASAKGGSSDEQF
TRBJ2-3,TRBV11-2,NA,ASSLGIGGDTQY
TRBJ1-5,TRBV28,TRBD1,ASSILRGNSNQPQH
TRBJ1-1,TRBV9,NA,ASSATGYTEAF
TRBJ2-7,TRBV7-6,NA,ASSLAQGGRVY
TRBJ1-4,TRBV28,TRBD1,ASSFWDRNEKLF
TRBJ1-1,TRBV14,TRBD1,ASSQEGQGRAF
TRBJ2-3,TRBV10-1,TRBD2,ASVSSGRSTDTQY
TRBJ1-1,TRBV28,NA,ASSLRRGRGESTEAF
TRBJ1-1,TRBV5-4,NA,ASSPSGLNTEAF